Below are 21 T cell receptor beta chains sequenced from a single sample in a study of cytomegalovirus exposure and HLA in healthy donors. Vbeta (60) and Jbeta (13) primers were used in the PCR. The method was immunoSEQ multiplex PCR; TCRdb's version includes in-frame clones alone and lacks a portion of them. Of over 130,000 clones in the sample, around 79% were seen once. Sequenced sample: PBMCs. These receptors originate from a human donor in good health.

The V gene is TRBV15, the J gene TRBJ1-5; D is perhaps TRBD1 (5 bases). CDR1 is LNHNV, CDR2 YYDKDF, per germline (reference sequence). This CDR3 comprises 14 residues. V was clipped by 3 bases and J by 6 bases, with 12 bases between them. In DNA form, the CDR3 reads TGTGCCACCAGCAGGATGGGGGGGACTCAGCCCCAGCATTTT. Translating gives CATSRMGGTQPQHF.

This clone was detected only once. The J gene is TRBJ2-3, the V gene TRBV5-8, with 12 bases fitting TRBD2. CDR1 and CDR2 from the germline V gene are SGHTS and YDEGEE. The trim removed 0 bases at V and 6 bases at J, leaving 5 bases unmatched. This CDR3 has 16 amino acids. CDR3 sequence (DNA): TGTGCCAGCAGCTTGGGTGCTAGCGGGGGGGGTGATACGCAGTATTTT. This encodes CASSLGASGGGDTQYF.

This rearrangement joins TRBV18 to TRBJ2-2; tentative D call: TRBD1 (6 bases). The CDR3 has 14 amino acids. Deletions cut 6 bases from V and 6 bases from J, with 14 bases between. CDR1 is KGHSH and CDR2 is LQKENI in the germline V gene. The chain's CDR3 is CASSNTGMAGELFF. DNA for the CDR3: TGTGCCAGCTCGAACACAGGGATGGCCGGGGAGCTGTTTTTT.

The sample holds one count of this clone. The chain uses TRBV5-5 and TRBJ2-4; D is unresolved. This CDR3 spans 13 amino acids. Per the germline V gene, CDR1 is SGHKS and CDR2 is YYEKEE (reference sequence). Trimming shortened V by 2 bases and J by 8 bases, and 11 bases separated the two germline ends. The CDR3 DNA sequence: TGTGCCAGCAGCTTCCGCGCCGAGGACATTCAGTACTTC. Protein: CASSFRAEDIQYF.

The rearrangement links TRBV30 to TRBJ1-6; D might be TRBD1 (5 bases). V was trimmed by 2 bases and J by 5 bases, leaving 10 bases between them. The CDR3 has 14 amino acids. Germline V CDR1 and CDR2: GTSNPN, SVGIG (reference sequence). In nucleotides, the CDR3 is TGTGCCTGGAGTAGGGGAACCGATAATTCACCCCTCCACTTT. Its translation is CAWSRGTDNSPLHF.

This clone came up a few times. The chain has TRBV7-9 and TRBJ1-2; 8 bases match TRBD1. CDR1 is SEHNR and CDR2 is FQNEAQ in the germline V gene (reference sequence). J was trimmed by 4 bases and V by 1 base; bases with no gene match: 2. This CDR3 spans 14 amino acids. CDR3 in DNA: TGTGCCAGCAGCTTAGAAGGGACAGGCTATGGCTACACCTTC. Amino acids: CASSLEGTGYGYTF.

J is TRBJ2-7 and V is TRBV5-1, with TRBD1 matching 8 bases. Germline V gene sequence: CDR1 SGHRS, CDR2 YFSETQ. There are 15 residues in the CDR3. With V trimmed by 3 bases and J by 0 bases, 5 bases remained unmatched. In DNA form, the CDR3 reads TGCGCCAGCAGCTCCAGGACAGGGAGCTCCTACGAGCAGTACTTC. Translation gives CASSSRTGSSYEQYF.

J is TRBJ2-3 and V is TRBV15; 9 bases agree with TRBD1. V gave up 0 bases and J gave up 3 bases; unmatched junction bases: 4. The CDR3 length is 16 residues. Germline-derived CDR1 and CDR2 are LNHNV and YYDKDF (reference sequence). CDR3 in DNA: TGTGCCACCAGCAGAGAACAGGGGGCGTTGACAGATACGCAGTATTTT. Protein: CATSREQGALTDTQYF.

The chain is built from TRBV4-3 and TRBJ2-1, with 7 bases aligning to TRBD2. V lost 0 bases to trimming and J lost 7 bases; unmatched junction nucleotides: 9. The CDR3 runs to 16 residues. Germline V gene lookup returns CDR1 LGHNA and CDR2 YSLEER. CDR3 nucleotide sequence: TGCGCCAGCAGCCAAGATTGGTCTAGCGGCCAAAATGAGCAGTTCTTC. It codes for CASSQDWSSGQNEQFF.

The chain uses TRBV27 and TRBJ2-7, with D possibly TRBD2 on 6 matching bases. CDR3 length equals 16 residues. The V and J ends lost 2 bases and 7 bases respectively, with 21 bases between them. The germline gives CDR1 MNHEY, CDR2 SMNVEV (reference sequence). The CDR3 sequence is CASSLEGVGPGREQYF. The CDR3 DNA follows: TGTGCCAGCAGTTTAGAAGGGGTGGGACCGGGGAGGGAGCAGTACTTC.

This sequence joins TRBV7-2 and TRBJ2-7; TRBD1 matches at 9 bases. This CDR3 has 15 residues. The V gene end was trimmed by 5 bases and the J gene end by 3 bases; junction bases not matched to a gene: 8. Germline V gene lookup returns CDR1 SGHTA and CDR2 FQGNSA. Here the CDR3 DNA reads TGTGCCAGCAGCCGCGACAGGGGGGTAGGCTACGAGCAGTACTTC. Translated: CASSRDRGVGYEQYF.

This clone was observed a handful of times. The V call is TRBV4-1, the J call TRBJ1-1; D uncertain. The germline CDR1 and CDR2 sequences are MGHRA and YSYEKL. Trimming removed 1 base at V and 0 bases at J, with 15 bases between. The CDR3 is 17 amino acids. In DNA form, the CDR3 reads TGCGCCAGCAGCCAAGTAACAGAAACATACATGAACACTGAAGCTTTCTTT. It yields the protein CASSQVTETYMNTEAFF.

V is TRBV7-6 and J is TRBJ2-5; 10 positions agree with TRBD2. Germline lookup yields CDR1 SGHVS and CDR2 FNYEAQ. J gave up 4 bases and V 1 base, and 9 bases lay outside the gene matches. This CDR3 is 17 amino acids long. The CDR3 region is CASSLVGQREGPETQYF. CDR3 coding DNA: TGTGCCAGCAGCTTAGTAGGCCAGCGGGAGGGCCCAGAGACCCAGTACTTC.

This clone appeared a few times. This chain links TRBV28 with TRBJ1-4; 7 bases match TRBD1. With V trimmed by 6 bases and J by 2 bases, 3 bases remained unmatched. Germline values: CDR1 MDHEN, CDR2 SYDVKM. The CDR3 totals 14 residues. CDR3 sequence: CASRSGGTNEKLFF. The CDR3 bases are TGTGCCAGCAGGTCAGGGGGGACTAATGAAAAACTGTTTTTT. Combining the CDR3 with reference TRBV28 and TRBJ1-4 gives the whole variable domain DVKVTQSSRYLVKRTGEKVFLECVQDMDHENMFWYRQDPGLGLRLIYFSYDVKMKEKGDIPEGYSVSREKKERFSLILESASTNQTSMYLCASRSGGTNEKLFFGSGTQLSVL.

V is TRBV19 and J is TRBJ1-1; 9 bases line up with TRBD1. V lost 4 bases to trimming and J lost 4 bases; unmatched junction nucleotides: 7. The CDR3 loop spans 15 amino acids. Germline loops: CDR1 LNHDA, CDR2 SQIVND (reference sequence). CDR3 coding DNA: TGTGCCAGTAGTACCCCCCCGACAGGGGGCACTGAAGCTTTCTTT. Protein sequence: CASSTPPTGGTEAFF.

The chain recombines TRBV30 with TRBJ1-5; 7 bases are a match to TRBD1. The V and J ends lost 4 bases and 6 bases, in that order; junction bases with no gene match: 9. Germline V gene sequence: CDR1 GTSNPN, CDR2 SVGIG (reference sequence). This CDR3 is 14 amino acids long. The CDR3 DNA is TGTGCCTGGACGCCACAGGGGTATCGTCAGCCCCAGCATTTT. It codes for CAWTPQGYRQPQHF.

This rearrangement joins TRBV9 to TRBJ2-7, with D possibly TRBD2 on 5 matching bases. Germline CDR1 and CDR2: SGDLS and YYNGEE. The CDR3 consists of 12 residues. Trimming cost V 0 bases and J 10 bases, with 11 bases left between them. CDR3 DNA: TGTGCCAGCAGCGTAGCAGTCGGGGATCAGTACTTC. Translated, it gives CASSVAVGDQYF.

The CDR3 DNA reads TGTGCCAGCAGCTCCATACGGACTGGGGAGACCCAGTACTTC. Its protein product is CASSSIRTGETQYF. This chain connects TRBV7-2 to TRBJ2-5, with D perhaps TRBD2 (5 bases). Trimming stripped 4 bases from V and 5 bases from J, with 14 bases between. The CDR3 has 14 residues. Germline lookup yields CDR1 SGHTA and CDR2 FQGNSA.

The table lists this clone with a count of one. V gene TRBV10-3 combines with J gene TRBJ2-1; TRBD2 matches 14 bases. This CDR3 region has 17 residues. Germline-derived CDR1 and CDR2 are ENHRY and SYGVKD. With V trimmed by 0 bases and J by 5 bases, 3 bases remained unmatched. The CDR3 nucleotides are TGTGCCATCAGTGAGTCGACTAGCGGGAGGGCTGACAATGAGCAGTTCTTC. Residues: CAISESTSGRADNEQFF.

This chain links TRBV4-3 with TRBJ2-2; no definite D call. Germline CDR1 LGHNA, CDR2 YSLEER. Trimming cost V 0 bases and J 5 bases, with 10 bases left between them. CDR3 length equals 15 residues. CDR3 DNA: TGCGCCAGCAGCCAAGATCCTAGATGGACCGGGGAGCTGTTTTTT. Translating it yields CASSQDPRWTGELFF.

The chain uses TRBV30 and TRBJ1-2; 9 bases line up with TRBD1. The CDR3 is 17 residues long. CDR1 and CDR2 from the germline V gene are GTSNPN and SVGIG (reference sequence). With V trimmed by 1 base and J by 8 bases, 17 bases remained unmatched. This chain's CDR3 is CAWSAGGTGSRVGGYTF. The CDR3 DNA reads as TGTGCCTGGAGTGCGGGAGGGACAGGGAGTAGGGTGGGCGGCTACACCTTC.